One TCR beta chain is described in this entry. What antigen it recognizes has not been identified. Per-base quality was not reported, and no clone a single base away is much larger than it. The data are from a study of T cell clones after liver transplantation (dated by TCRdb to the late 2010s). General notes on the study: The samples were obtained from ITN030ST, a randomized trial that attempted immunosuppression withdrawal within 2 years after liver transplantation. As an antigen-independent comparator for donor-reactive sequences, third party-reactive TCRbeta sequences were also identified from pre-transplant MLRs. Tolerance meant complete immunosuppression withdrawal for at least one year without liver enzymes rising beyond twice the upper limit of normal. The studied cohort comprised 8 liver transplant recipients, 3 classified as tolerant and 5 as non-tolerant. Donor-reactive T cell clones were identified by TCRbeta sequencing following a pre-transplant mixed lymphocyte reaction and were subsequently tracked in post-transplant blood. Of the eight recipients, a few were HCV-positive, while the remaining recipients had been transplanted for non-autoimmune, non-viral indications. Blood samples were collected pre-transplant, pre-randomization before withdrawal, and post-randomization after either complete withdrawal or failed withdrawal. No induction therapy was given to the subjects, and standard immunosuppression was administered until randomization at 12-24 months post-transplant. Overall study outcomes, separate from this receptor: The conclusions were considered preliminary, being limited by small, heterogeneous patient numbers and non-standardized post-transplant time points. Because allograft tissue specimens were not available, migration of donor-reactive T cells into the graft, rather than deletion, may have occurred. Once repertoire turnover was taken into account, donor-reactive detection showed a significant reduction for CD4 in 7 of 8 subjects and for CD8 in 8 of 8. In two subjects, low numbers of available donor cells limited the measurable donor-reactive repertoire. Circulating donor-reactive CD4 TCRbeta sequences fell significantly post-transplant in most of the 8 subjects, irrespective of tolerance or HCV status. Donor-reactive sequences decreased more than third party-reactive sequences, which suggests partial antigen-specific deletion that was not related to withdrawal success.

High-throughput TCRbeta CDR3 sequencing of frozen genomic DNA was performed by immunoSEQ, with PCR amplification, mapping, bias correction and internal controls included. The published analysis was carried out like this. Productive rearrangements were retained, and unique TCRbeta sequences were defined by the CDR3 nucleotide sequence together with the V and J gene. Donor-reactive sequences required at least 5-fold expansion in CFSE-low cells versus unstimulated pre-transplant cells and at least 0.01% frequency. Minimum frequency thresholds were set for each subject on the basis of the unstimulated sample with the lowest template count, so that a detection power of at least 90% was ensured. Jensen-Shannon divergence between the top 1000 TCRbeta sequences post-transplant and pre-transplant was used to measure repertoire turnover. Changes in detection of donor-reactive sequences were tested with two-sided Fisher's exact tests. TCRdb mirrors the immuneACCESS table, restricted to in-frame sequences. Some clones are absent from its copies; in checked studies, under half trace to an unresolved V gene, and the reason for the others is unknown. That table gives V, J and clone size, and the DNA gave D and trimming. This sample comprises tens of thousands of clones, 80% to 95% of them detected only once. Of the sample, 0.8% to 1% is held by the ten largest clones.

Thawed unstimulated PBMCs were stained for CD3, CD4 and CD8 and FACS-sorted into CD3+CD4+ and CD3+CD8+ populations. Each of the 8 studied subjects was randomized to immunosuppression withdrawal. Genomic DNA was isolated with the Qiagen DNeasy Blood and Tissue Kit. Taken from cysteine to phenylalanine, the CDR3 has 17 residues. The kept DNA is CDR3 alone, 51 bases in frame from the first base. V is pared back by 3 bases and J by 2 bases, with 17 bases lying between the germline termini. The CDR1 and CDR2 encoded by the germline V gene (reference sequence) are MNHEY and SMNVEV. The sequencing here drew on CD4+ T cells from blood, taken roughly 25 months after liver transplant. This chain is built from TRBV27 and TRBJ1-3; too little of a D gene remains to name it. The clonotype comes from a human patient who received a liver transplant. Some T cells may have been brought in with the graft after a transplant. The sequenced DNA: TGTGCCAGCAGTTTCCGCGGGCTCCTGAGGCCTGGAAACACCATATATTTT. Its protein reads: CASSFRGLLRPGNTIYF.